A selection of T cell receptor beta chains follows, all from one sample in a study of technical replicates of blood from several donors. The protocol was immunoSEQ multiplex PCR, while the TCRdb copy is restricted to in-frame clones and leaves out a portion. The sample holds more than 95,000 clones, about 95% seen once. Sequencing was done on a sample of T cells isolated from PBMCs. The receptor set was obtained from a human donor in good health. Each CDR3 is given without its conserved first and last residue.

cdr3_length | j_call | v_call | cdr3_aa
14 | TRBJ2-2 | TRBV4-1 | ASSHVASAITGELF
17 | TRBJ1-5 | TRBV7-8 | ASSSLPGGFGDSNQPQH
11 | TRBJ1-1 | TRBV19 | ASSPRENTEAF
13 | TRBJ2-5 | TRBV10-2 | ASSEMTGGQETQY
14 | TRBJ2-7 | TRBV11-3 | ASKRTSGGFSYEQY
12 | TRBJ2-5 | TRBV7-3 | ASSLDRGTKTQY
12 | TRBJ1-5 | TRBV6-6 | ASSSLGSNQPQH
12 | TRBJ2-1 | TRBV27 | ASSFNTAGTGLF
9 | TRBJ1-1 | TRBV6-1 | ASSANPEAF
12 | TRBJ1-5 | TRBV7-9 | ASSRGQGNQPQH
11 | TRBJ1-1 | TRBV7-9 | ASSLSSGAEAF
14 | TRBJ2-7 | TRBV5-1 | ASSLAGSSSGHEQY
13 | TRBJ2-6 | TRBV19 | ASLQPGAGANVLT
13 | TRBJ2-4 | TRBV6-5 | ASRPDRDGKNIQY
12 | TRBJ1-2 | TRBV25-1 | ASTQDGIGKGYT
11 | TRBJ2-4 | TRBV27 | ASSQTGENIQY
13 | TRBJ1-1 | TRBV7-9 | ASSDRTGTNTEAF
12 | TRBJ1-2 | TRBV7-6 | ASSLTGGAQGYT
12 | TRBJ2-1 | TRBV10-3 | AISDPSGKNEQF
13 | TRBJ2-7 | TRBV6-5 | ASSYGRAETYEQY
13 | TRBJ1-5 | TRBV7-8 | ASSPTGGRNQPQH
15 | TRBJ1-3 | TRBV9 | ASSVGDHYRAGNTIY
14 | TRBJ1-4 | TRBV5-1 | ASSGSTGPTNEKLF
12 | TRBJ2-7 | TRBV18 | ASSPTDASYEQY
15 | TRBJ2-2 | TRBV18 | ASSPPGTGANTGELF
11 | TRBJ2-7 | TRBV6-5 | ASSYSLRGEQY
11 | TRBJ2-1 | TRBV28 | ASSDREYNEQF
13 | TRBJ2-3 | TRBV7-8 | ASSFLGGFTDTQY
13 | TRBJ2-3 | TRBV7-3 | ASSGAGGSTDTQY
12 | TRBJ2-7 | TRBV27 | ASSLTSDSYEQY
12 | TRBJ1-2 | TRBV5-4 | ASSLGRYHYGYT
12 | TRBJ1-2 | TRBV6-1 | ASTTGSRNYGYT
16 | TRBJ2-7 | TRBV28 | ASSFTGLASPTPYEQY
12 | TRBJ2-7 | TRBV28 | AAQGHGNHYEQY
13 | TRBJ2-5 | TRBV19 | ASSRDWTVQETQY
13 | TRBJ2-5 | TRBV5-1 | ASSLGLAGKETQY
10 | TRBJ2-7 | TRBV6-1 | ASIEGSNEQY
12 | TRBJ2-5 | TRBV7-3 | ASSSTGMEETQY
17 | TRBJ2-3 | TRBV7-8 | ASSTGTSGRPGPGYTQY
14 | TRBJ2-3 | TRBV27 | ASSSTTSGRADTQY
14 | TRBJ2-3 | TRBV7-6 | ASSPSGTGGADTQY
11 | TRBJ2-3 | TRBV2 | ASTGTSTDTQY
11 | TRBJ2-6 | TRBV6-5 | ASSSGQSNVLT
13 | TRBJ1-4 | TRBV28 | ASSRTWEPPEKLF
13 | TRBJ1-4 | TRBV7-9 | ASSTDRGRLEKLF
12 | TRBJ1-2 | TRBV7-8 | ASNLGPGDAGYT
13 | TRBJ2-2 | TRBV11-2 | ASSFGTAGTGELF
13 | TRBJ2-1 | TRBV6-5 | ASSQQGPYSDEQF